This T cell receptor (beta chain) was identified in a study of PD-L1 blockade in urothelial cancer. About the research overall: Atezolizumab (1,200 mg intravenously every 3 weeks) began in about 2014 for patients. The median T cell count in blood samples was more than 140,000.

As to time point: pretreatment peripheral blood. The assay was immunoSEQ multiplex PCR, and TCRdb's table has in-frame clones only and misses some. The data hold under 100,000 clones, with around 90% observed a single time. The CDR3 has 15 residues. V dropped 0 bases and J dropped 5; count of bases not matched to a gene: 4. CDR1 is LGHNA and CDR2 is YNFKEQ in the germline V gene. V gene TRBV4-2 combines with J gene TRBJ1-5, with 7 bases identical to TRBD1. This TCR was sampled from a man in his sixties with urothelial cancer. Specimen: PBMCs, collected around atezolizumab (anti-PD-L1) treatment. CDR3 nucleotide sequence: TGTGCCAGCAGCCAAGAGGAGGGGGCCGATCAGCCCCAGCATTTT. Its translation is CASSQEEGADQPQHF.